The clone carrying this T cell receptor beta chain has just a few counts. Combining iRepertoire HTBI primers with Arm-PCR of CDR3 regions, the authors built TCR beta libraries. MiXCR, applied by TCRdb to the multiplex PCR reads, yields one record per CDR3 protein. The sample includes 400,000 to 500,000 distinct CDR3 sequences, 15% of them seen just once. These data originate in a study of regulatory T cells in long-lasting Graves disease. Turning to the study itself: Antithyroid drug use was under 3 months in newly diagnosed Graves' patients.

The time point here: newly diagnosed GD, antithyroid drugs for less than 3 months. PBMCs were the source of the RNA used for TCR sequencing. This CDR3 spans 15 amino acids. Deletions cut 8 bases from V and 2 bases from J, with 18 bases between. Germline CDR1 and CDR2: SNHLY and FYNNEI. These data also formed part of another study, on T cells in Graves' hyperthyroidism and ophthalmopathy.

The sequencing here drew on peripheral blood mononuclear cells (PBMCs), taken at new diagnosis, from a patient treated with antithyroid drugs. This chain links TRBV2 with TRBJ2-5, with D possibly TRBD2 on 5 matching bases. This receptor was obtained from a woman in her twenties or thirties with Graves disease. The CDR3 DNA follows: TGTGCCAGCGCGTCACAGCGACTAATTCAAGAGACCCAGTACTTC. It codes for CASASQRLIQETQYF. Combining the CDR3 with reference TRBV2 and TRBJ2-5 gives the whole variable domain EPEVTQTPSHQVTQMGQEVILRCVPISNHLYFYWYRQILGQKVEFLVSFYNNEISEKSEIFDDQFSVERPDGSNFTLKIRSTKLEDSAMYFCASASQRLIQETQYFGPGTRLLVL.